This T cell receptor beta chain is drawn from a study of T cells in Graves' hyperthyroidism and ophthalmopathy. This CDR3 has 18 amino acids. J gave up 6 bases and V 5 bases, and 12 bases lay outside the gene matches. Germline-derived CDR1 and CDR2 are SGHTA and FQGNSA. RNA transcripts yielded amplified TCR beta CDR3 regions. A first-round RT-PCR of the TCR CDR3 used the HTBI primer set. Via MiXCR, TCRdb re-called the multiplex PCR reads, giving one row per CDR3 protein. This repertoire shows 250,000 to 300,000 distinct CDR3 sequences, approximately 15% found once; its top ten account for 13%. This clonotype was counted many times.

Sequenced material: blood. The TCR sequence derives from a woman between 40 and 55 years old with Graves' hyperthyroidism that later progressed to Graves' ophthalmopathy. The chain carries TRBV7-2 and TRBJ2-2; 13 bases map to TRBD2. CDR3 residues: CASSPTTLAGGGPGELFF. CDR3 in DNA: TGTGCCAGCAGCCCAACCACACTAGCGGGAGGGGGGCCCGGGGAGCTGTTTTTT.